The source of this T cell receptor (beta chain) is a study of T-cell memory formation after mild COVID-19. The ends were cut back, 2 bases at V and 6 bases at J, with 1 base in the middle. This CDR3 is built from 11 residues. By sample fraction, this clonotype is medium-sized (0.01 to 0.1%). TCRdb recomputed calls from the 5' RACE reads with MiXCR, one row per CDR3 protein. The data show about 4,300 distinct CDR3 sequences, approximately 15% seen once. The V call is TRBV12-3 or TRBV12-4, the J call TRBJ2-2; D not certain. The sample consisted of PBMCs or a T cell subset sorted from them (not recorded which). The sequence came from an adult who had mild COVID-19 (a few samples of this study predate the infection). Cell type and time point are not known. DNA for the CDR3: TGTGCCAGCAGTTTATCCGGGGAGCTGTTTTTT. Protein: CASSLSGELFF.